This entry is about one T cell receptor (beta chain). Its antigen is currently not known. Base qualities were left out, and no much larger clone turns up one base away. This sample was taken from a study of cytomegalovirus exposure and HLA in healthy donors (TCRdb year 2017). Looking at the study overall: According to an earlier analysis of around 600 of the donors, about 179 million T cells yielded 90 million to 130 million unique TCR beta sequences and 250 to 350 Gb of sequence data. Typing coverage varied by locus: roughly 629-640 donors for A, B, C, DRB1 and DQB1; 522 for DQA1; around 570 for DPA1; roughly 450 for DPB1. About 5 DR-DQ haplotypes were handled as single units for association and clustering, since linkage in the cohort was strong. A later genetic analysis took genome-wide SNP genotypes for about three fifths of the 666 donors and used that subset as a discovery cohort. Among the 398 genotyped donors, around 81% belonged to the genetic ancestry cluster associated with self-reported Caucasian donors. Among around 400 genotyped donors of the cohort, an average of about 220,000 unique TCR beta nucleotide sequences was sequenced per donor, of which about 20% were non-productive. Along with the approximately 700-subject first cohort, a separate validation cohort of over a hundred different subjects was used. The study profiled the T cell repertoires of fewer than 850 subjects by immunosequencing and related them to cytomegalovirus serostatus. To predict cytomegalovirus infection status, the study brought together high-throughput TCR immunosequencing, statistical association of individual TCRs with disease status, and machine learning. A later analysis re-analyzed previously published TCR beta repertoires from 660 or so donors and added high-resolution HLA genotyping to study TCR occurrence patterns. An early release covering some 640 HLA-typed donors comprised about 300 gigabases of sequencing data and about 90 million unique TCR sequences. Both class I and class II loci were covered by HLA typing, at four-digit resolution. Rather than drawing on any new phenotypic data, the later analysis identified candidate immune exposures from TCR beta sequences and the way those sequences occurred across donors. An earlier analysis of 450 to 750 of the donors used high-throughput TCR beta sequencing to judge whether each TCR beta V gene segment behaved as functional or pseudogenic. All discovery cohort repertoires had been generated using a single sequencing platform. Donor age, sex, ethnicity and CMV serostatus were compiled alongside the repertoire data. The study was designed to test whether signatures of past pathogen exposure could be identified by cataloging public T cell receptors.

The library came from the immunoSEQ multiplex PCR assay. The multiplex PCR relied on a mix of 60 forward primers for TCR Vbeta segments and 13 reverse primers for TCR Jbeta segments. A multiplex PCR assay on genomic DNA amplified the CDR3 region of rearranged TCR beta genes. On the Illumina HiSeq System, the amplified TCR beta libraries were sequenced as 87-base-pair reads. Processing in the source paper ran as follows. Across the 700 or so repertoires, a later analysis counted 78 million or so unique TCR beta chains, around 11 million of which were shared by at least two donors. Raw reads were error-corrected and collapsed into unique sequences with a nearest-neighbor algorithm that merged closely related sequences to remove PCR and sequencing errors. Alignment of CDR3 sequences to IMGT reference sequences was used to assign V, D and J gene segments. For a sequence to be retained, a match of at least six nucleotides to both a V gene segment and a J gene segment was required. Rearrangements were classified as productive when the CDR3 lacked stop codons and remained in frame with V and J, and all other rearrangements were classified as non-productive. Following IMGT convention, CDR3 was defined as the stretch from the second conserved V-encoded cysteine to the conserved J-encoded phenylalanine. The earlier analysis of about 570 of the donors excluded any sequence lacking an unambiguous match to a single V gene segment. In an earlier analysis of 450 to 750 of the donors, a V segment was called functional when productive rearrangements were above 56.7%, and segregating when the standard deviation between donors exceeded 5%. To diagnose cytomegalovirus status from the catalog of TCR beta chain sequences, a statistical classification framework was built. In a later analysis, TCR nucleotide sequences were compared against IMGT/GENE-DB human TR gene sequences so that V and J genes could be assigned. In a later analysis, CDR3 sequences and most-parsimonious VDJ recombination scenarios were assigned using the TCRdist pipeline. A later analysis defined each TCR beta chain by its CDR3 amino acid sequence plus V-gene family, and excluded reads lacking a unique V-gene family. To address suspected cross-contamination and a sequencing artifact, a later analysis removed 592 highly shared, low-generation-probability nucleotide sequences. In a later analysis, a clonal expansion index for each public chain was calculated from normalized within-repertoire ranks of inferred template counts. In a later analysis, generation probabilities were computed using a VDJ recombination model fitted to out-of-frame rearrangements, and the results were checked against IGoR. A later analysis scored TCR-TCR, TCR-HLA and TCR-CMV co-occurrence with hypergeometric tests, applying a repertoire-size bias correction to TCR pairs. To estimate false discovery rates, a later analysis permuted the HLA or CMV assignments 20 times. In a later analysis, co-occurring TCRs were grouped with DBSCAN, and TCRdist sequence similarity was added when clustering was performed within HLA-allele-positive subsets. Repertoires with fewer than 30,000 or more than 120,000 public chains were left out of co-occurrence clustering, as were five repertoires with anomalous nucleotide sharing. TCRdb stores this immuneACCESS table with in-frame sequences only. Part of the clones is absent; in the studies checked, under half of the shortfall reflects unresolved V genes, and no reason is known for the rest. V, J and clone size derive from that table, while D and trimming were established from the DNA sequence. The sample yields roughly 220,000 clones; approximately 70% were counted once. Less than 3% of the sample belongs to the ten largest clones.

The study at large found these results: Because counts were too low, some 17 rarely observed V segments, including chromosome 9 orphons, were left out of the earlier analysis of about 620 of the donors. The classifier was reported to diagnose cytomegalovirus status with high specificity and sensitivity in both the original cohort and the validation cohort. This cohort had only TCR beta chains sequenced, and the lack of alpha or paired-chain data limited which features could be detected. In a later genetic analysis, a missense DCLRE1C variant was associated with V-gene and J-gene trimming of TCR beta chains, and the association was replicated in an independent cohort. Sequencing depth was assumed to be roughly uniform across donors in the presence/absence analyses, though that assumption may not hold. Several of the top co-occurrence clusters appeared to be linked to parvovirus B19, influenza, CMV and Epstein-Barr virus, according to a later analysis. Because HLA typing was missing for some donors at each locus, association tests included only the typed subset. Most TCR sequences were seen in very few donors, while some public TCRs were found in many individuals. At a false discovery rate of 0.05, a later analysis linked roughly 17,000 TCR beta sequences to specific HLA alleles. A later analysis found that most CMV-associated TCR beta chains appeared HLA-restricted, with HLA associations seemingly driven largely by CMV exposure. A further reported finding was that TCR beta sequences accurately predicted the HLA-A and HLA-B alleles for most subjects in the first cohort. The study listed approximately 160 TCR beta chains as associated with cytomegalovirus. A few of the identified cytomegalovirus-associated TCR beta chains were confirmed in vitro to be specific for cytomegalovirus antigens. A group of highly shared sequence variants was considered likely to be a technical artifact of the sequencing pipeline. Assigning TCR associations to individual alleles was difficult when HLA alleles, especially DR and DQ, strongly co-occurred. According to a later analysis, TCR association rates differed among HLA loci, with DRB1 alleles showing the most associated TCRs and HLA-C alleles showing the fewest. The authors suggested that the approach could potentially be extended to other disease states and immunological phenotypes. CMV serostatus was the only immune exposure information available for the cohort. Correlated functional status among segregating V segments might be attributable to linkage disequilibrium, but an unknown experimental factor could not be ruled out. Compared with the roughly 600-donor mean, donors in an Asian-associated ancestry cluster had fewer N-insertions in productive TCRs, according to a later genetic analysis. In an earlier analysis of 500 to 650 of the donors, most TCR beta V segments appeared in productive rearrangements about 87% or about 30% of the time, broadly matching IMGT annotations. In a later analysis, HLA-associated TCR beta chains were found to be more clonally expanded and to have lower generation probabilities than equally common non-associated chains.

The cohort consisted of 650 to 850 healthy bone marrow donors. Cohort members were all nominally healthy when sampled, although unrecorded immune exposures were likely present. The donor was CMV seropositive and was included in the group of 250 to 350 seropositive cohort members. Each donor provided a peripheral blood sample, and peripheral blood mononuclear cells were used for TCR beta sequencing. Genomic DNA extraction from the blood cell samples was performed with the Qiagen DNeasy Blood Extraction Kit. This clonotype was obtained from a man aged 35 to 55 in good health and CMV-seropositive. The sequenced sample was PBMCs.

The base sequence is TGTGCCAGTAGTCGGGGGGCGGGGAACGGAGCTAACTATGGCTACACCTTC. The encoded protein is CASSRGAGNGANYGYTF. The rearranged segments are TRBV19 and TRBJ1-2, with TRBD1 tentatively as D gene (6 bases match). V loses 5 bases of germline sequence and J loses 0 bases, and the interval between the two ends is 19 bases. For CDR1 and CDR2, the germline V gene (reference sequence) lists LNHDA and SQIVND. The CDR3, cysteine through phenylalanine, is 17 amino acids long. Of the read, only the CDR3 DNA is kept; its 51 bases are in frame from base 1.